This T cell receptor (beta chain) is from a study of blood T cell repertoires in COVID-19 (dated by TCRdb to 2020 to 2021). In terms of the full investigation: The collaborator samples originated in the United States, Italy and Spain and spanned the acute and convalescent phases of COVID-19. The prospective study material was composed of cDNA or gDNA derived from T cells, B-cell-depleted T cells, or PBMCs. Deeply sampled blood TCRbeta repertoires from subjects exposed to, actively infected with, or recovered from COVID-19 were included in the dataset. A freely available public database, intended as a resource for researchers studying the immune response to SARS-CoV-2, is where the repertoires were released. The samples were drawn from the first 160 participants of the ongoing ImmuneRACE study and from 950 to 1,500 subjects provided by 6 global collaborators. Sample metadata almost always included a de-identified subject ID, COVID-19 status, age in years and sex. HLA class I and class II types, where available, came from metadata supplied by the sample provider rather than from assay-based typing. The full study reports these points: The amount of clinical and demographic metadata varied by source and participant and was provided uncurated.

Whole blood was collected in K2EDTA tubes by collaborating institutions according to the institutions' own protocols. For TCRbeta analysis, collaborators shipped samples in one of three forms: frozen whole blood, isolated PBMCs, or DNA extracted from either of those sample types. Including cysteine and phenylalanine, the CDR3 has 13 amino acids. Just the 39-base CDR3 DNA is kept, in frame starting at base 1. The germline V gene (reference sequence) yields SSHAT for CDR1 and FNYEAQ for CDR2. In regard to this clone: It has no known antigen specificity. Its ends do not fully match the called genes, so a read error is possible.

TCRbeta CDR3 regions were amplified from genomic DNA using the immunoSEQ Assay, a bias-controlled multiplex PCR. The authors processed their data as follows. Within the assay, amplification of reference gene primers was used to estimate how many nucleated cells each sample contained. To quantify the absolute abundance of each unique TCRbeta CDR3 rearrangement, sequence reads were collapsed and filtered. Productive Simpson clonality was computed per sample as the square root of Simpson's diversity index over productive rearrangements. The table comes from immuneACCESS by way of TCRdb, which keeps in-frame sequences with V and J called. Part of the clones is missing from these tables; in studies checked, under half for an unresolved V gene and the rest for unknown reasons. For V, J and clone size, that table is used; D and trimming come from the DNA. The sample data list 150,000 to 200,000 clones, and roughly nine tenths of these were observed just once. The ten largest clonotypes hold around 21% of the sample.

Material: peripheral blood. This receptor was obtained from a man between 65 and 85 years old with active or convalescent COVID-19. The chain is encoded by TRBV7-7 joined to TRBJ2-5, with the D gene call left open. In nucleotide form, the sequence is TGTGCTAGCAGCTTAAACGTTGGCGAGACCCAGTACTTC. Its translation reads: CASSLNVGETQYF.